This TCR beta chain comes out of a study of cytomegalovirus exposure and HLA in healthy donors (dated by TCRdb to the late 2010s). Regarding the complete study: An earlier analysis of under 600 of the donors reported roughly 300 Gb of sequence data and 117 million unique TCR beta sequences from roughly 200 million T cells. To predict cytomegalovirus infection status, the study brought together high-throughput TCR immunosequencing, statistical association of individual TCRs with disease status, and machine learning. The number of typed donors differed by locus: about 629-630 for A, B, C, DRB1 and DQB1; 500 to 550 for DQA1; roughly 600 for DPA1; and some 450 for DPB1. Among about 390 genotyped donors of the cohort, an average of around 240,000 unique TCR beta nucleotide sequences were sequenced per donor, roughly 18% of them non-productive. Both class I and class II loci were covered by HLA typing, at four-digit resolution. An early release covering around 630 HLA-typed donors comprised 250 to 350 gigabases of sequencing data and tens of millions of unique TCR sequences. The genetic ancestry cluster associated with self-reported Caucasian donors included around 76% of the roughly 360 genotyped donors. In an earlier analysis of roughly 580 of the donors, high-throughput TCR beta sequencing was used to judge whether each TCR beta V gene segment behaved as functional or pseudogenic. In a later genetic analysis, genome-wide SNP genotypes for about 55% of the 666 donors were used, and that subset was treated as a discovery cohort. Using immunosequencing, the study profiled T cell repertoires from 500 to 800 subjects and related those repertoires to cytomegalovirus serostatus. Because of strong linkage in the cohort, roughly five DR-DQ haplotypes were treated as single units for association and clustering. Rather than using new phenotypic data, the later analysis identified candidate immune exposures from TCR beta sequences and from how often those sequences occurred across donors. The study aimed to test whether signatures of past pathogen exposure could be identified by cataloging public T cell receptors. All discovery cohort repertoires had been generated using a single sequencing platform. Donor age, sex, ethnicity and CMV serostatus were compiled alongside the repertoire data. A later analysis re-analyzed previously published TCR beta repertoires from roughly 690 donors and added high-resolution HLA genotyping to study TCR occurrence patterns. Besides the first cohort of roughly 660 subjects, a separate validation cohort made up of roughly 120 different subjects was used. What the authors observed across the whole study: While some public TCRs were present in many individuals, most TCR sequences turned up only very rarely across donors. According to a later analysis, most CMV-associated TCR beta chains appeared to be HLA-restricted, and the HLA associations seemed to be driven largely by CMV exposure. A later analysis reported that several top co-occurrence clusters appeared linked to parvovirus B19, influenza, CMV and Epstein-Barr virus. Presence/absence analyses assumed roughly uniform sequencing depth across donors, an assumption that may not hold. The authors suggested that the approach could potentially be extended to other disease states and immunological phenotypes. Because HLA typing was missing for some donors at each locus, association tests included only the typed subset. Strong co-occurrence of HLA alleles, especially DR and DQ, made assigning TCR associations to individual alleles difficult. A few of the identified cytomegalovirus-associated TCR beta chains were confirmed in vitro to be specific for cytomegalovirus antigens. The cohort was sequenced for TCR beta chains only, and without alpha or paired-chain data the features that could be detected were limited. A later analysis associated some 17,000 TCR beta sequences with specific HLA alleles at a false discovery rate of 0.05. According to a later genetic analysis, donors in an Asian-associated ancestry cluster had fewer N-insertions in productive TCRs than the approximately 690-donor mean. A later analysis found that TCR association rates varied across HLA loci, with DRB1 alleles showing the most associated TCRs and HLA-C alleles the fewest. About 15 rarely observed V segments, including chromosome 9 orphons, were excluded from the earlier analysis of approximately 500 of the donors because counts were too low. The only immune exposure information available for the cohort was CMV serostatus. A group of highly shared sequence variants was considered likely to be a technical artifact of the sequencing pipeline. The classifier was reported to diagnose cytomegalovirus status with high specificity and sensitivity in both the original cohort and the validation cohort. Broadly in line with IMGT annotations, most TCR beta V segments showed up in productive rearrangements about 90% or about 30% of the time in an earlier analysis of several hundred of the donors. Some IMGT-functional V segments, including TRBV6-2 and TRBV6-3, could not be distinguished by the 87-base-pair reads and were therefore excluded. In the study, 150 to 200 TCR beta chains were listed as associated with cytomegalovirus. V-gene and J-gene trimming of TCR beta chains was associated with a missense DCLRE1C variant in a later genetic analysis, and the association was replicated in an independent cohort. Correlated functional status among segregating V segments might reflect linkage disequilibrium, but an unknown experimental factor could not be ruled out. A further reported finding was that TCR beta sequences accurately predicted the HLA-A and HLA-B alleles for most subjects in the first cohort. In a later analysis, HLA-associated TCR beta chains showed more clonal expansion and lower generation probabilities than non-associated chains that were equally common.

A word on this clone: Its antigen target is currently unknown. Base qualities were left out, and no much larger clone turns up one base away.

The cohort consisted of hundreds of healthy bone marrow donors. At the time of sampling, every cohort member was nominally healthy, though immune exposures that went unrecorded were likely present. The donor was CMV seronegative and was included in the group of several hundred seronegative cohort members. A peripheral blood sample was provided by each donor, and peripheral blood mononuclear cells were used for TCR beta sequencing. Genomic DNA extraction from the blood cell samples was performed with the Qiagen DNeasy Blood Extraction Kit. Library preparation employed the immunoSEQ multiplex PCR assay. For the multiplex PCR, a mixture combining 60 forward primers for TCR Vbeta segments and 13 reverse primers for TCR Jbeta segments was used. The CDR3 region of rearranged TCR beta genes was amplified from genomic DNA with a multiplex PCR assay. Amplified TCR beta libraries were sequenced as 87-base-pair reads on the Illumina HiSeq System. The source study handled its data this way. A later analysis counted tens of millions of unique TCR beta chains across the 500 to 850 repertoires, and around 12 million of these chains were shared by at least two donors. A nearest-neighbor algorithm error-corrected the raw reads and collapsed the reads into unique sequences, merging closely related sequences to remove PCR and sequencing errors. Alignment of CDR3 sequences to IMGT reference sequences was used to assign V, D and J gene segments. For a sequence to be retained, at least a six-nucleotide match to both a V gene segment and a J gene segment was required. A rearrangement counted as productive if the CDR3 had no stop codons and remained in frame with V and J, and every other rearrangement counted as non-productive. CDR3 was defined according to IMGT convention as the region running from the second conserved V-encoded cysteine to the conserved J-encoded phenylalanine. The earlier analysis of about 610 of the donors excluded sequences that lacked an unambiguous match to a single V gene segment. In an earlier analysis of 587 of the donors, V segments were called functional above 56.7% productive rearrangements and were called segregating when the between-donor standard deviation exceeded 5%. A statistical classification framework was built for diagnosing cytomegalovirus status from the catalog of TCR beta chain sequences. In a later analysis, V and J genes were assigned by comparing TCR nucleotide sequences against IMGT/GENE-DB human TR gene sequences. Using the TCRdist pipeline, a later analysis assigned CDR3 sequences along with most-parsimonious VDJ recombination scenarios. In a later analysis, each TCR beta chain was defined by its CDR3 amino acid sequence together with its V-gene family, and reads lacking a unique V-gene family were excluded. To address suspected cross-contamination and a sequencing artifact, a later analysis removed approximately 590 highly shared, low-generation-probability nucleotide sequences. For each public chain, a later analysis derived a clonal expansion index from normalized ranks of inferred template counts within each repertoire. Generation probabilities in a later analysis came from a VDJ recombination model fitted to out-of-frame rearrangements, and those results were checked against IGoR. In a later analysis, TCR-TCR, TCR-HLA and TCR-CMV co-occurrence was scored with hypergeometric tests, and a repertoire-size bias correction was applied to TCR pairs. To estimate false discovery rates, a later analysis permuted the HLA or CMV assignments 20 times. In a later analysis, co-occurring TCRs were grouped with DBSCAN, and TCRdist sequence similarity was added when clustering was performed within HLA-allele-positive subsets. For co-occurrence clustering, repertoires with fewer than 30,000 or more than 120,000 public chains were excluded, along with 4 to 6 repertoires with anomalous nucleotide sharing. TCRdb mirrors the immuneACCESS table, restricted to in-frame sequences. Some clones are absent from its copies; in checked studies, under half trace to an unresolved V gene, and the reason for the others is unknown. The V and J calls and clone size were taken over from that table, and D and trimming were inferred from the DNA. The sample table shows 45,000 to 60,000 clones, and 70% to 80% are seen once. About 6% of the sample is held by the ten biggest clonotypes.

CDR1 and CDR2, per the germline V gene, are MNHNS and SASEGT. The V end gives up 2 bases and the J end 0 bases, leaving 6 bases in the junction not matched to a gene. The CDR3, cysteine through phenylalanine, is 16 amino acids long. The CDR3 DNA has 48 bases and is translated from base 1. The sample comprised PBMCs. The TCR was taken from a man under 40 in good health and CMV-seronegative. The rearrangement combines TRBV6-1 with TRBJ2-7; TRBD2 matches 8 bases in the middle. The DNA sequence reads TGTGCCAGCAGTGAACTAGCGGGCTTATTCTCCTACGAGCAGTACTTC. Its protein reads: CASSELAGLFSYEQYF.